Sequencing of this TCR beta chain was carried out in a study of T-cell reconstitution after alpha-beta-depleted transplantation in children. Study observations and caveats: It was reported that alpha-beta T cells came from several hundred expanded graft clones (about two months after transplant).

The CDR3 sequence is 16 residues long. CDR1 and CDR2 (germline): SGHRS, YFSETQ. Unique molecular identifiers were used in preparing the TCRbeta library. TCRdb reanalysed the PCR reads using MiXCR and keeps one entry per CDR3 protein. The sample has approximately 650,000 distinct CDR3 sequences; around 13% are singletons. This clonotype was seen many times. What it binds is unknown. One end of the junction does not line up with germline, which may come from a read error. The receptor was derived from a girl aged 2 to 10 with congenital amegakaryocytic thrombocytopenia, due to receive a stem cell transplant. The sample in question was PBMCs, obtained before TCRalphabeta/CD19-depleted stem cell transplant. The rearrangement links TRBV5-1 to TRBJ2-1; TRBD2 matches 9 bases. The CDR3, as DNA: TGCGCCAGCAGTTTGGATCTAGCGGGGACGTACAATGAGCAGTTCTTC. Translated: CASSLDLAGTYNEQFF.